Described below is a single T cell receptor beta chain sequence and its context. This specimen comes from a study of cytomegalovirus exposure and HLA in healthy donors. Study in general: It was reported in a later analysis that the same platform had been used for the 110 or so validation repertoires as for the approximately 700 first-cohort repertoires.

The assay was immunoSEQ multiplex PCR, and TCRdb's table has in-frame clones only and misses some. The table includes some 45,000 clones, about 90% detected once. Donors were drawn from the roughly 110-subject validation cohort, separate from the 666-subject first cohort. Per the germline V gene, CDR1 is LNHDA and CDR2 is SQIVND (reference sequence). V was pared by 5 bases and J by 0 bases, with 10 bases between. The CDR3 extends over 15 amino acids. J is TRBJ2-2 and V is TRBV19; tentative D call: TRBD1 (6 bases). The sample was PBMCs. The source is a man between 18 and 35 years old in good health and CMV-seronegative. In DNA form, the CDR3 reads TGTGCCAGTAGTGTGGGACATACGAACACCGGGGAGCTGTTTTTT. As protein: CASSVGHTNTGELFF.